This T cell receptor beta chain was recorded in a study of T cells in pancreatic ductal adenocarcinoma. Findings and caveats of the study: Blood had more productive templates and around 8.6-fold more unique clonotypes than tumor. No significant tumor-blood clonality difference; means were about 0.1 and 0.07.

As to this clone: Its matching antigen is unknown.

Produced via immunoSEQ multiplex PCR; TCRdb's table is partial and in-frame only. Here the sample spans 15,000 to 20,000 clones, about 90% being singletons. Selected pancreatic ductal adenocarcinoma patients had undergone surgery without neoadjuvant therapy. This sequence was found in a human donor with pancreatic ductal adenocarcinoma. Sequencing was performed on PBMCs.

This CDR3 is CASSRAGANEQYF. CDR3 nucleotides: TGTGCCAGCTCACGGGCTGGGGCCAACGAGCAGTACTTC. The V gene is TRBV18, the J gene TRBJ2-7; perhaps TRBD1 as D (5 bases). There are 13 residues in the CDR3. V dropped 4 bases and J dropped 5 bases, with 12 bases sitting between them. Looked up from germline, CDR1 is KGHSH and CDR2 is LQKENI.